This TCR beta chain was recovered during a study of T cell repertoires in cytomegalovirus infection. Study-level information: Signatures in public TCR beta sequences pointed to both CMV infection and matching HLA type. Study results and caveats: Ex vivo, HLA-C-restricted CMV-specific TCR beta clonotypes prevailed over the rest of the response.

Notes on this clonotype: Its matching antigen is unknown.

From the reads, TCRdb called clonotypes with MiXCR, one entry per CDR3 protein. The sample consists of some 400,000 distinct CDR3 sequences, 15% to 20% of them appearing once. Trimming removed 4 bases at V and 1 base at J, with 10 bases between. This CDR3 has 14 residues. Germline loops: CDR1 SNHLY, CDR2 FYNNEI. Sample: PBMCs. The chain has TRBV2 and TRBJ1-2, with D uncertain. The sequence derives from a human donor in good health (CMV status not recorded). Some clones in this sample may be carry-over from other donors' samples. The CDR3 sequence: CASSALTVNYGYTF. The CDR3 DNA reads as TGTGCCAGCAGTGCCTTGACGGTTAACTATGGCTACACCTTC. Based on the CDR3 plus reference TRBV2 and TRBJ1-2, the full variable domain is EPEVTQTPSHQVTQMGQEVILRCVPISNHLYFYWYRQILGQKVEFLVSFYNNEISEKSEIFDDQFSVERPDGSNFTLKIRSTKLEDSAMYFCASSALTVNYGYTFGSGTRLTVV.